A selection of T cell receptor beta chains follows, all from one sample in a study of early T cells in non-severe SARS-CoV-2 infection. TCRdb independently ran MiXCR on the 5' RACE reads; one entry per CDR3 protein. The sample consists of 60,000 to 75,000 distinct CDR3 sequences, over 9.5% of them appearing once. The material was whole blood, obtained at baseline. The source of these receptors is an adult who was a healthcare worker with PCR-confirmed SARS-CoV-2 infection or an uninfected control (not recorded which). The CDR3 runs from the conserved cysteine through the conserved F or W. Each record gives: clone size, D gene, J gene, V gene, CDR3 protein, CDR3 DNA. A D gene is named only where the DNA matches it firmly. Expanded clones get a size class; other rows say once, few or many, or leave the size out.

abundance: few
d_gene: -
j_gene: TRBJ2-7
v_gene: TRBV20-1
CDR3aa: CSVSSITRGEQYF
CDR3nt: TGCAGTGTTTCGTCCATTACTCGAGGGGAGCAGTACTTC

abundance: -
d_gene: TRBD1
j_gene: TRBJ2-3
v_gene: TRBV5-4
CDR3aa: CASSSGQISWYF
CDR3nt: TGTGCCAGCAGCTCGGGACAGATTTCGTGGTATTTT

abundance: -
d_gene: -
j_gene: TRBJ2-5
v_gene: TRBV29-1
CDR3aa: CSVGYSQETQYF
CDR3nt: TGCAGCGTTGGGTACAGTCAAGAGACCCAGTACTTC

abundance: few
d_gene: TRBD2
j_gene: TRBJ2-2
v_gene: TRBV7-7
CDR3aa: CASSPRGREARELFF
CDR3nt: TGTGCCAGCAGCCCGAGGGGTCGGGAGGCCAGGGAGCTGTTTTTT

abundance: few
d_gene: -
j_gene: TRBJ1-1
v_gene: TRBV7-9
CDR3aa: CASSFMGEAFF
CDR3nt: TGTGCCAGCAGCTTTATGGGTGAAGCTTTCTTT

abundance: few
d_gene: -
j_gene: TRBJ1-1
v_gene: TRBV18
CDR3aa: CASSRAATSEAFF
CDR3nt: TGTGCCAGCTCGCGGGCCGCCACGAGCGAAGCTTTCTTT

abundance: many
d_gene: TRBD1
j_gene: TRBJ2-7
v_gene: TRBV20-1
CDR3aa: CSAIRDRGYEQYF
CDR3nt: TGCAGTGCTATCCGGGACAGGGGATACGAGCAGTACTTC

abundance: many
d_gene: -
j_gene: TRBJ2-2
v_gene: TRBV29-1
CDR3aa: CSVEGSWPGHTGELFF
CDR3nt: TGCAGCGTTGAAGGGTCGTGGCCAGGGCACACCGGGGAGCTGTTTTTT

abundance: many
d_gene: -
j_gene: TRBJ1-5
v_gene: TRBV12-3/TRBV12-4
CDR3aa: CASSLMAGNNQPQHF
CDR3nt: TGTGCCAGCAGTTTAATGGCAGGGAACAATCAGCCCCAGCATTTT

abundance: -
d_gene: TRBD2
j_gene: TRBJ2-7
v_gene: TRBV14
CDR3aa: CASSRSGSYNEQYF
CDR3nt: TGTGCCAGCAGCCGAAGCGGGAGCTACAACGAGCAGTACTTC

abundance: few
d_gene: -
j_gene: TRBJ2-4
v_gene: TRBV29-1
CDR3aa: CSVGEGPKNIQYF
CDR3nt: TGCAGCGTGGGAGAGGGACCCAAAAACATTCAGTACTTC

abundance: many
d_gene: -
j_gene: TRBJ1-6
v_gene: TRBV6-5
CDR3aa: CASSRSGTVDSPLHF
CDR3nt: TGTGCCAGCAGTCGCTCCGGGACGGTGGATTCACCCCTCCACTTT

abundance: -
d_gene: TRBD2
j_gene: TRBJ2-7
v_gene: TRBV2
CDR3aa: CASAGGPYEQYF
CDR3nt: TGTGCCAGTGCGGGGGGGCCCTACGAGCAGTACTTC

abundance: -
d_gene: TRBD2
j_gene: TRBJ2-5
v_gene: TRBV6-1
CDR3aa: CASSEGLVAGFGPETQYF
CDR3nt: TGTGCCAGCAGTGAAGGTTTGGTAGCGGGGTTTGGGCCAGAGACCCAGTACTTC